This T cell receptor beta chain was sequenced in a study of vaccination effects on CD4 cells after COVID-19. Produced via immunoSEQ multiplex PCR; TCRdb's table is partial and in-frame only. The profile covers tens of thousands of clones, with less than 85% appearing a single time and about 3% taken by the ten largest. On this clone itself: The antigen remains unidentified.

Findings and limits, study-wide: Sampling in the study covered few convalescent patients and included no early post-infection timepoints.

Antigen-specific CD4+ T cells were expanded with viral peptide pools in the ViraFEST assay before sequencing. Culturing for 10 to 11 days preceded CD4+ T cell isolation. Vaccinated participants had no history of SARS-CoV-2 infection and tested negative for nucleocapsid antibodies. The sequencing here drew on CD4+ T cells from PBMCs cultured with HCoV-NL63 spike peptides, taken before COVID-19 vaccination. The TCR originated in a human donor who received a COVID-19 vaccine.

CDR3 coding DNA: TGTGCCAGCAGCTTCGACAGGGGTGAAGCTTTCTTT. Its translation: CASSFDRGEAFF. The chain joins TRBV7-3 to TRBJ1-1, with 8 bases aligning to TRBD1. The CDR3 covers 12 residues. V lost 3 bases and J lost 7; bases outside the gene matches: 1. The germline CDR1 and CDR2 sequences are SGHTA and FQGTGA.